The T cell receptor beta chain described here comes from a study of vaccination and CD4 T cells after COVID-19. Points from the study as a whole: SARS-CoV-2-reactive clonotypes rose nonsignificantly, with the median going from approximately 21 to 40.

About this clonotype itself: Its antigen is as yet unknown.

Sample treatment: approximately nine-day PBMC culture with coronavirus spike peptide pools or control peptides (ViraFEST assay). ViraFEST enlarged antigen-specific T cell populations with peptide pools and afterwards sequenced TCRs. Culture proceeded for approximately nine days, and CD4+ T cells were then isolated by negative selection. CDR1 and CDR2 from the germline V gene are MNHEY and SMNVEV (reference sequence). V shed 5 bases and J 3 bases; nucleotides not matched to a gene: 19. This CDR3 has 19 residues. The Oncomine TCR Beta short-read assay was what sequenced the DNA obtained from cultured CD4+ T cells. DNA came from CD4+ T cells after culture. TCRdb called the PCR reads again in MiXCR, with one record for every CDR3 protein. The sample shows approximately 19,000 distinct CDR3 sequences, 40% to 50% of them seen only once.

The receptor was isolated from a human donor who had recovered from COVID-19. This material consisted of CD4+ T cells from blood, cultured in vitro, taken after SARS-CoV-2 vaccination. V usage is TRBV27 and J usage is TRBJ2-1, with 7 bases fitting TRBD2. CDR3 coding DNA: TGTGCCAGCAGTCCACCCACCCCACGACTGGGCGGGAGCTACAATGAGCAGTTCTTC. Residues: CASSPPTPRLGGSYNEQFF.